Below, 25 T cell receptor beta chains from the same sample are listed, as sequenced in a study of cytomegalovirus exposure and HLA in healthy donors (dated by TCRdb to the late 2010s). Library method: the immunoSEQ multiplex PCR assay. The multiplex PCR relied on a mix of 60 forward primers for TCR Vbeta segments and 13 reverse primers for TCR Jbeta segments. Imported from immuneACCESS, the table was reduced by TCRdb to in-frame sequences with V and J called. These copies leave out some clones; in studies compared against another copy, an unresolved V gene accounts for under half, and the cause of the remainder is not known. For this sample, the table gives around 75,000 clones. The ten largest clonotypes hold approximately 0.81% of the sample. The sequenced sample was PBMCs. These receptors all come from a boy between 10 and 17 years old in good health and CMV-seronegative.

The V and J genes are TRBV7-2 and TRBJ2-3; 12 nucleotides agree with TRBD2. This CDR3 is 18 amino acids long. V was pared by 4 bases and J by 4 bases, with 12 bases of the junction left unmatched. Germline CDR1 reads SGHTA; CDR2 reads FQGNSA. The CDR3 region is CASSCRLAGVGGADTQYF. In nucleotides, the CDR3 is TGTGCCAGCAGCTGTAGACTAGCGGGAGTTGGGGGTGCAGATACGCAGTATTTT.

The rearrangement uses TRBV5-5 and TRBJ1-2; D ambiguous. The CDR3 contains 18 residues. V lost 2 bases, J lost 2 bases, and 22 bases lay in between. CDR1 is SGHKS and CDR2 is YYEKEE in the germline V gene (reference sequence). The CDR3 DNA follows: TGTGCCAGCAGCTTAGTCAAGGCCAGAGGGCGGACCAACTATGGCTACACCTTC. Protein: CASSLVKARGRTNYGYTF.

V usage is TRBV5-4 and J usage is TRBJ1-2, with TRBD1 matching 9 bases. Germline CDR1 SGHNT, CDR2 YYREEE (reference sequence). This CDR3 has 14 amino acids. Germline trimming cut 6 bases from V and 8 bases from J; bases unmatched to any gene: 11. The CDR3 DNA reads TGTGCCAGCAACACCGGGACAGGGCTTGGGGGCTACACCTTC. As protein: CASNTGTGLGGYTF.

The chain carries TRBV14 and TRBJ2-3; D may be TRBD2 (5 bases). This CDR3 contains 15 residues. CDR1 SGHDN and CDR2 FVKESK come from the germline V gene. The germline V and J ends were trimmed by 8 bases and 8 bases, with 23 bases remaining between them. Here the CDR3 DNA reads TGTGCCAGCGAAATAGAGGTCGGGGTCCGTGCTACGCAGTATTTT. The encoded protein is CASEIEVGVRATQYF.

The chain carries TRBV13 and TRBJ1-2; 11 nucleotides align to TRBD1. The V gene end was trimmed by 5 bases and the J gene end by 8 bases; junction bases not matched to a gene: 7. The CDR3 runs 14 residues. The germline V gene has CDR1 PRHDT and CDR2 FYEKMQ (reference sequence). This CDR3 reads CASSTGQGDAGYTF. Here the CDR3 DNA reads TGTGCCAGCAGCACGGGACAGGGGGATGCGGGCTACACCTTC.

The CDR3 region has the DNA TGCGCCAGCAGCTTCTCTTTGAAGACAGGGGGCCGTGGCTACACCTTC. It codes for CASSFSLKTGGRGYTF. The chain is built from TRBV5-1 and TRBJ1-2; 10 bases are a match to TRBD1. CDR1 and CDR2 (germline): SGHRS, YFSETQ. The CDR3 loop spans 16 amino acids. V lost 2 bases and J lost 7; bases outside the gene matches: 11.

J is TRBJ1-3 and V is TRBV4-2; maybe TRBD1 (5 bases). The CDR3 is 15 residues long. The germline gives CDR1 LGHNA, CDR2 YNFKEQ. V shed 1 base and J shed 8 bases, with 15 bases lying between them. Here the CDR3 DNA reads TGTGCCAGCAGCCAAGTCTGGGGGGGAGTGGACACCATATATTTT. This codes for CASSQVWGGVDTIYF.

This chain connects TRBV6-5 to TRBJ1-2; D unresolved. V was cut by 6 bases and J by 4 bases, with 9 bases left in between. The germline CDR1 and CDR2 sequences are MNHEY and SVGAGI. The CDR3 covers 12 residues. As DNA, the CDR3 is TGTGCCAGCAGGGCAGAACCCTATGGCTACACCTTC. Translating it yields CASRAEPYGYTF.

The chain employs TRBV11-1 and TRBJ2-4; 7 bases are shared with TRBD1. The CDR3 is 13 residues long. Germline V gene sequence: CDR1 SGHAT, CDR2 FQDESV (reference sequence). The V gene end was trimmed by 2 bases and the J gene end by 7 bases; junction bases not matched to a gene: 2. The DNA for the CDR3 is TGTGCCAGCAGCTTACAGGGACAGAACATTCAGTACTTC. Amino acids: CASSLQGQNIQYF.

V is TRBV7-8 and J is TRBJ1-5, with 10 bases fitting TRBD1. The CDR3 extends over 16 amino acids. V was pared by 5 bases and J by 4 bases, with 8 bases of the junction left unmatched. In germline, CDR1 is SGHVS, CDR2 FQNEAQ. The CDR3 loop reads CASSEDWGQGNQPQHF. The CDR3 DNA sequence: TGTGCCAGCAGCGAGGACTGGGGACAGGGGAATCAGCCCCAGCATTTT.

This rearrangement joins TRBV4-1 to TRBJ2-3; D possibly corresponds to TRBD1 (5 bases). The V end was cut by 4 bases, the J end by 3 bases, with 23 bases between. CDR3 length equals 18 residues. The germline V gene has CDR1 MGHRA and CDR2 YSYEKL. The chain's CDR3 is CASSPVGKGARQTDTQYF. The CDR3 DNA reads TGCGCCAGCAGCCCCGTTGGGAAAGGGGCGAGACAAACAGATACGCAGTATTTT.

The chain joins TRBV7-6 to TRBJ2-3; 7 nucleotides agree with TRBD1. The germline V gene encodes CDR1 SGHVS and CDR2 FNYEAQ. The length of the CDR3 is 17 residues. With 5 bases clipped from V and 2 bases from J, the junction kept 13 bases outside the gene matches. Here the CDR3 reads CASSLQTGTAITDTQYF. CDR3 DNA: TGTGCCAGCAGCCTGCAAACCGGGACAGCTATCACAGATACGCAGTATTTT.

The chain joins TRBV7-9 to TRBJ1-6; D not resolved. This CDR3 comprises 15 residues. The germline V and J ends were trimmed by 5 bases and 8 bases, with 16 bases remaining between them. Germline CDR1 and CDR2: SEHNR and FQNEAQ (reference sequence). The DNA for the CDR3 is TGTGCCAGCAGCGCAGACGGCGTGGGCGATTCACCCCTCCACTTT. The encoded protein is CASSADGVGDSPLHF.

CDR3 sequence reads: CASRPSGGIVDEQYF. Here the CDR3 DNA reads TGTGCCAGCAGGCCATCAGGGGGTATTGTCGACGAGCAGTACTTC. The rearrangement joins TRBV6-1 to TRBJ2-7; TRBD1 aligns across 7 bases. This CDR3 spans 15 amino acids. Germline CDR1 and CDR2: MNHNS and SASEGT. Germline trimming cut 6 bases from V and 5 bases from J; bases unmatched to any gene: 13.

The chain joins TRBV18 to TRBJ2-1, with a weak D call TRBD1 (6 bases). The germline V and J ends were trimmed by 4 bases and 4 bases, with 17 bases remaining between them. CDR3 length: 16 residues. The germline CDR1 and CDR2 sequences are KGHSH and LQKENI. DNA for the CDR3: TGTGCCAGCTCACGCCTCCGAGACAGGCAATACAATGAGCAGTTCTTC. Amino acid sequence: CASSRLRDRQYNEQFF.

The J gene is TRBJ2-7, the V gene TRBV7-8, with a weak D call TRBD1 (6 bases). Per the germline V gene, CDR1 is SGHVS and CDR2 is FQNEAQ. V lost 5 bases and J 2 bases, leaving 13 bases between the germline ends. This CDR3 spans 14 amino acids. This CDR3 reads CASSPQGRTYEQYF. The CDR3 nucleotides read TGTGCCAGCAGCCCACAGGGACGGACCTACGAGCAGTACTTC.

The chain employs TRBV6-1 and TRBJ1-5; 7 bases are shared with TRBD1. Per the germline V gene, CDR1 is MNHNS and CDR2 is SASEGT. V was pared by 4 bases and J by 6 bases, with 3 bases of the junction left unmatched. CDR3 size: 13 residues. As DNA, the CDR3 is TGTGCCAGCAGTGCACAGGGGAGTCAGCCCCAGCATTTT. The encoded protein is CASSAQGSQPQHF.

The CDR3 DNA follows: TGTGCCAGCAGTGCCCCGCGGAGGGCTGGCACTGAAGCTTTCTTT. As protein: CASSAPRRAGTEAFF. The V and J genes are TRBV27 and TRBJ1-1; D call uncertain. The length of the CDR3 is 15 residues. Germline V gene sequence: CDR1 MNHEY, CDR2 SMNVEV (reference sequence). V was trimmed by 5 bases and J by 4 bases, leaving 17 bases between them.

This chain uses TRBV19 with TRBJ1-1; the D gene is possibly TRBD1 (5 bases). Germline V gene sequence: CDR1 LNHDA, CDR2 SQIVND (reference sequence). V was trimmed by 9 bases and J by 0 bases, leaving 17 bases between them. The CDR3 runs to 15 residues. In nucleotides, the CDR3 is TGTGCCAGCCGCCCCCAGGGAACTATGAACACTGAAGCTTTCTTT. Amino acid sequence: CASRPQGTMNTEAFF.

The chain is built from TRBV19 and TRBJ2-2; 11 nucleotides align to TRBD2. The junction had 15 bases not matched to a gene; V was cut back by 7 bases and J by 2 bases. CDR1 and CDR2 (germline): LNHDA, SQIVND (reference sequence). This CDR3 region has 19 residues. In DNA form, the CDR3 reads TGTGCCAGTAAACGGAACGGCCTAGCGGGAGGTTTCAACACCGGGGAGCTGTTTTTT. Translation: CASKRNGLAGGFNTGELFF. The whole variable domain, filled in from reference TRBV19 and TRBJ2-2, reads DGGITQSPKYLFRKEGQNVTLSCEQNLNHDAMYWYRQDPGQGLRLIYYSQIVNDFQKGDIAEGYSVSREKKESFPLTVTSAQKNPTAFYLCASKRNGLAGGFNTGELFFGEGSRLTVL.

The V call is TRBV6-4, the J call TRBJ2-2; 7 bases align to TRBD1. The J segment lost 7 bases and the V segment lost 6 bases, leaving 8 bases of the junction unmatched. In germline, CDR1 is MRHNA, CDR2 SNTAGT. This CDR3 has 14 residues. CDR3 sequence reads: CASRETGTRGELFF. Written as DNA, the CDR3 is TGTGCCAGCAGGGAGACAGGGACGCGCGGGGAGCTGTTTTTT.

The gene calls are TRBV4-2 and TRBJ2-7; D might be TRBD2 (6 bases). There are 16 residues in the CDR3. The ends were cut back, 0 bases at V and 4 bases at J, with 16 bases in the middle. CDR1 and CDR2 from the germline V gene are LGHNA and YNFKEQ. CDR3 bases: TGTGCCAGCAGCCAAGACTGGAGCGGGTCTCCTTACGAGCAGTACTTC. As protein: CASSQDWSGSPYEQYF.

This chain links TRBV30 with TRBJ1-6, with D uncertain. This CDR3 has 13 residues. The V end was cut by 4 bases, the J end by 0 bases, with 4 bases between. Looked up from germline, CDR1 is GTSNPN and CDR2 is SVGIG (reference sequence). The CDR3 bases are TGTGCCTGGACCGTCTCCTATAATTCACCCCTCCACTTT. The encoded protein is CAWTVSYNSPLHF.

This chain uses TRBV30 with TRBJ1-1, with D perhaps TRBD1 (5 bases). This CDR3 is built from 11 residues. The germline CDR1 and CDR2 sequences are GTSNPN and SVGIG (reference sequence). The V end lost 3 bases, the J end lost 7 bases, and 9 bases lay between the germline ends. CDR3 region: CAWRDQGEAFF. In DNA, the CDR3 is TGTGCCTGGAGGGACCAGGGTGAAGCTTTCTTT. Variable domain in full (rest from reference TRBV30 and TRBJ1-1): SQTIHQWPATLVQPVGSPLSLECTVEGTSNPNLYWYRQAAGRGLQLLFYSVGIGQISSEVPQNLSASRPQDRQFILSSKKLLLSDSGFYLCAWRDQGEAFFGQGTRLTVV.

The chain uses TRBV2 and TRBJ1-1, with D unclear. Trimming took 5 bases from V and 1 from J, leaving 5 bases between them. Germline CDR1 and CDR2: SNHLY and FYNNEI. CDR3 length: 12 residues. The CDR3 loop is CASSTGNTEAFF. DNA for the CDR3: TGTGCCAGCAGTACGGGGAACACTGAAGCTTTCTTT.